The source of this TCR beta chain is a study of T cells after yellow fever vaccination. Germline assignment: CDR1 SGHTA and CDR2 FQGNSA. The CDR3 has 15 residues. J was trimmed by 3 bases and V by 3 bases; bases with no gene match: 5. There are a few counts of this clonotype. TCRdb ran MiXCR on the 5' RACE reads and lists one entry per CDR3 protein. The data contain 200,000 to 300,000 distinct CDR3 sequences, around 6.7% of them singletons. This sequence joins TRBV7-2 and TRBJ2-1, with 7 bases aligning to TRBD2. Material: CD4+ T cells sorted from PBMCs, obtained on the day of the yellow fever booster vaccination. This receptor was taken from a young man who received the YFV17D yellow fever vaccine. CDR3 sequence reads: CASSLSASGYNEQFF. The CDR3 DNA sequence: TGTGCCAGCAGCTTGAGCGCTAGCGGCTACAATGAGCAGTTCTTC.